The 18 T cell receptor beta chains reported below all come from one sample, sequenced in a study of shared clonotypes between healthy human individuals. The data were produced by immunoSEQ multiplex PCR, yet TCRdb's version contains in-frame clones alone and is incomplete. Of about 1.5 million clones listed, 95% to 99% are singletons. The sample consisted of naive CD4+ T cells sorted from blood. Subset meaning: CD45RA+ positively selected. These receptors came from a man under 40 in good health.

This rearrangement joins TRBV5-1 to TRBJ2-7; D gene ambiguous. Trimming left V 0 bases short and J 3 bases short, with 13 bases between. The germline V gene encodes CDR1 SGHRS and CDR2 YFSETQ. This CDR3 has 15 amino acids. In nucleotides, the CDR3 is TGCGCCAGCAGCTTGGGGGGTCCAGGTAGCTACGAGCAGTACTTC. Amino acids: CASSLGGPGSYEQYF.

This chain connects TRBV28 to TRBJ2-1; D might be TRBD2 (5 bases). The CDR3 is 15 amino acids. CDR1 is MDHEN and CDR2 is SYDVKM in the germline V gene. The V end was cut by 4 bases, the J end by 2 bases, with 12 bases between. DNA of the CDR3: TGTGCCAGCAGTTCCCTAGCAGAGCCCTACAATGAGCAGTTCTTC. Amino acid sequence: CASSSLAEPYNEQFF.

The chain recombines TRBV7-2 with TRBJ2-7; tentatively, D is TRBD1 (5 bases). The CDR3 is 16 residues long. Per germline, CDR1 SGHTA and CDR2 FQGNSA. V was pared by 5 bases and J by 4 bases, with 21 bases between. The CDR3 sequence: CASSPSWPQGEYEQYF. The CDR3 nucleotides are TGTGCCAGCAGCCCCTCATGGCCTCAAGGGGAATACGAGCAGTACTTC. The full variable domain, in which reference TRBV7-2 and TRBJ2-7 provide the parts outside the CDR3, is GAGVSQSPSNKVTEKGKDVELRCDPISGHTALYWYRQSLGQGLEFLIYFQGNSAPDKSGLPSDRFSAERTGGSVSTLTIQRTQQEDSAVYLCASSPSWPQGEYEQYFGPGTRLTVT.

The rearrangement joins TRBV7-8 to TRBJ1-1; no reliable D call. Germline V gene data show CDR1 as SGHVS and CDR2 as FQNEAQ. This CDR3 is built from 15 residues. Trimming removed 5 bases from V and 1 base from J, with 14 bases in between. The CDR3, as DNA: TGTGCCAGCAGCCAAAAATCGACTGCGAACACTGAAGCTTTCTTT. Protein sequence: CASSQKSTANTEAFF. The variable domain in full, with the rest retrieved from reference TRBV7-8 and TRBJ1-1, is GAGVSQSPRYKVAKRGQDVALRCDPISGHVSLFWYQQALGQGPEFLTYFQNEAQLDKSGLPSDRFFAERPEGSVSTLKIQRTQQEDSAVYLCASSQKSTANTEAFFGQGTRLTVV.

This clone has just one count. This chain joins TRBV11-3 and TRBJ2-1; D unresolved. Germline CDR1 and CDR2: SGHNT and YENEEA. The CDR3 totals 15 residues. With 2 bases removed from V and 2 bases from J, the gap between germline ends came to 10 bases. This CDR3 is CASSLSGPTYNEQFF. DNA of the CDR3: TGTGCCAGCAGCTTATCCGGTCCAACCTACAATGAGCAGTTCTTC.

J is TRBJ2-7 and V is TRBV11-2; 7 nucleotides match TRBD2. V gave up 8 bases and J gave up 2 bases; unmatched junction bases: 9. Looked up from germline, CDR1 is SGHAT and CDR2 is FQNNGV. The CDR3 has 14 amino acids. The CDR3 loop reads CASGQLAGPYEQYF. The CDR3, as DNA: TGTGCCAGCGGTCAATTAGCGGGCCCCTACGAGCAGTACTTC.

The table lists this clone with a count of one. The rearrangement joins TRBV9 to TRBJ1-2; D not certain. Germline assignment: CDR1 SGDLS and CDR2 YYNGEE. The CDR3 covers 16 residues. V lost 3 bases to trimming and J lost 5 bases, with 20 bases between them. Written as DNA, the CDR3 is TGTGCCAGCAGCGGGCGAGCCCAAAATCTTTTATATGGCTACACCTTC. Protein sequence: CASSGRAQNLLYGYTF.

The chain joins TRBV5-4 to TRBJ2-7; 10 bases are a match to TRBD2. The junction had 4 bases not matched to a gene; V was cut back by 2 bases and J by 2 bases. The CDR3 runs to 15 residues. Germline V gene sequence: CDR1 SGHNT, CDR2 YYREEE (reference sequence). Here the CDR3 reads CASSLVTSGTYEQYF. CDR3 nucleotide sequence: TGTGCCAGCAGCTTAGTAACTAGCGGGACCTACGAGCAGTACTTC.

The chain has TRBV18 and TRBJ1-5, with 8 bases that match TRBD1. Germline trimming cut 0 bases from V and 6 bases from J; bases unmatched to any gene: 7. This CDR3 spans 16 amino acids. CDR1 KGHSH and CDR2 LQKENI come from the germline V gene. For the CDR3, the DNA is TGTGCCAGCTCACCACCGCTCGGCAGGGGGCTTCAGCCCCAGCATTTT. Protein: CASSPPLGRGLQPQHF.

The gene calls are TRBV29-1 and TRBJ2-5; TRBD1 matches 8 bases. The CDR3 consists of 12 residues. Germline trimming cut 6 bases from V and 3 bases from J; bases unmatched to any gene: 3. Germline assignment: CDR1 SQVTM and CDR2 ANQGSEA. CDR3 coding DNA: TGCAGCGTCGACAGGGGTGAAGAGACCCAGTACTTC. This encodes CSVDRGEETQYF.

This chain joins TRBV5-6 and TRBJ1-5; 10 bases align to TRBD1. The CDR3 contains 17 residues. V trimming: 2 bases; J trimming: 1 base; junction bases outside the gene matches: 6. Germline V gene sequence: CDR1 SGHDT, CDR2 YYEEEE. The chain's CDR3 is CASSLRQGALSNQPQHF. The CDR3 DNA reads as TGTGCCAGCAGCTTAAGACAGGGGGCATTGAGCAATCAGCCCCAGCATTTT. The full variable domain, rest sourced from reference TRBV5-6 and TRBJ1-5, is DAGVTQSPTHLIKTRGQQVTLRCSPKSGHDTVSWYQQALGQGPQFIFQYYEEEERQRGNFPDRFSGHQFPNYSSELNVNALLLGDSALYLCASSLRQGALSNQPQHFGDGTRLSIL.

CDR3: CASSQVSTGAYYEQYF. The CDR3 DNA reads TGCGCCAGCAGCCAAGTTAGTACAGGGGCCTACTACGAGCAGTACTTC. V usage is TRBV4-3 and J usage is TRBJ2-7, with TRBD1 matching 7 bases. The V gene's germline CDR1 is LGHNA and CDR2 YSLEER. The CDR3 sequence is 16 residues long. V lost 1 base to trimming and J lost 3 bases; unmatched junction nucleotides: 9.

The chain employs TRBV13 and TRBJ1-1, with unresolved D. The germline V and J ends were trimmed by 4 bases and 11 bases, with 14 bases remaining between them. The CDR3 is 12 amino acids. Per germline, CDR1 PRHDT and CDR2 FYEKMQ (reference sequence). In DNA form, the CDR3 reads TGTGCCAGCAGCTCTGGAGCGGGTGGGGCTTTCTTT. This gives the protein CASSSGAGGAFF.

The V and J genes are TRBV28 and TRBJ1-5, with 9 bases aligning to TRBD1. This CDR3 has 18 residues. Per germline, CDR1 MDHEN and CDR2 SYDVKM. V was pared by 5 bases and J by 1 base, with 12 bases of the junction left unmatched. CDR3 sequence: CASSPTTGGLWSNQPQHF. DNA for the CDR3: TGTGCCAGCAGTCCCACGACAGGGGGGTTGTGGAGCAATCAGCCCCAGCATTTT. The complete variable domain, with remaining parts taken from reference TRBV28 and TRBJ1-5, reads DVKVTQSSRYLVKRTGEKVFLECVQDMDHENMFWYRQDPGLGLRLIYFSYDVKMKEKGDIPEGYSVSREKKERFSLILESASTNQTSMYLCASSPTTGGLWSNQPQHFGDGTRLSIL.

The rearrangement joins TRBV28 to TRBJ2-1; no clear D. Trimming removed 5 bases at V and 0 bases at J, with 14 bases between. This CDR3 comprises 16 residues. Looked up from germline, CDR1 is MDHEN and CDR2 is SYDVKM. The CDR3 spells CASSPSQASSYNEQFF. CDR3 nucleotides: TGTGCCAGCAGTCCCAGTCAGGCGAGCTCCTACAATGAGCAGTTCTTC.

V and J are TRBV9 and TRBJ1-4; D ambiguous. CDR1 is SGDLS, CDR2 YYNGEE, per germline. The V and J ends lost 1 base and 6 bases respectively, with 13 bases between them. The CDR3 runs 15 residues. This CDR3 is CASSVSPATDEKLFF. The CDR3 coding sequence is TGTGCCAGCAGCGTAAGTCCGGCTACGGATGAAAAACTGTTTTTT.

J is TRBJ2-3 and V is TRBV9; 8 nucleotides line up with TRBD1. This CDR3 has 16 residues. The germline V gene encodes CDR1 SGDLS and CDR2 YYNGEE. J gave up 0 bases and V 2 bases, and 5 bases lay outside the gene matches. The CDR3 nucleotides read TGTGCCAGCAGCGTGTTTGACAGGGGTAGCACAGATACGCAGTATTTT. Its translation: CASSVFDRGSTDTQYF.

The chain couples TRBV7-2 to TRBJ2-3, with 9 bases lining up with TRBD2. V lost 2 bases and J lost 8; bases outside the gene matches: 8. The CDR3 runs 15 residues. Looked up from germline, CDR1 is SGHTA and CDR2 is FQGNSA. The CDR3: CASSLMAGGPGTQYF. The CDR3 DNA reads TGTGCCAGCAGCTTAATGGCGGGAGGGCCAGGTACGCAGTATTTT.